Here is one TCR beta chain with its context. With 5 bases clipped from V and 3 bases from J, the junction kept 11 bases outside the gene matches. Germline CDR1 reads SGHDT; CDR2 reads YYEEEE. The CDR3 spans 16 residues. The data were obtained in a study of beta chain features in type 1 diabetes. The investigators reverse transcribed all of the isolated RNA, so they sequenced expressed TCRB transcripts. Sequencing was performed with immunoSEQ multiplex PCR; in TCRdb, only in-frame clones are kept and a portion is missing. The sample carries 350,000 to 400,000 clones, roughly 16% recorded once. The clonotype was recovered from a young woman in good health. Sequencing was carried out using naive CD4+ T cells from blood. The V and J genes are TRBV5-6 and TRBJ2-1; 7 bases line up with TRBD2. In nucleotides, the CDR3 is TGTGCCAGCAGACCACTCCTAGCGGAGGTCTACAATGAGCAGTTCTTC. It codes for CASRPLLAEVYNEQFF.